These T cell receptor beta chains were read from a single sample in a study of cytomegalovirus exposure and HLA in healthy donors. Sequencing was performed with immunoSEQ multiplex PCR; in TCRdb, only in-frame clones are kept and a portion is missing. The table has 250,000 or so clones, approximately 81% seen once. Sequencing input: PBMCs. These TCRs come from a woman aged 60-75 years in good health and CMV-seropositive. Each CDR3 is given with its conserved first and last residue. A D gene is named only where the DNA matches it firmly. Some rows have no size entry. The others give once, few or many, or a class for an expanded clone.

clone size	D gene	V gene	J gene	CDR3 protein	CDR3 DNA
.	TRBD1	TRBV7-9	TRBJ1-4	CASSAGQGAGRDEKLFF	TGTGCCAGCAGTGCCGGACAGGGGGCTGGAAGAGATGAAAAACTGTTTTTT
.	TRBD1	TRBV28	TRBJ2-5	CASSSRDRGGTQYF	TGTGCCAGCAGTTCCCGGGACAGGGGTGGGACCCAGTACTTC
.	TRBD1	TRBV18	TRBJ1-3	CASSPAGQPTGNTIYF	TGTGCCAGCTCACCAGCGGGACAGCCAACTGGAAACACCATATATTTT
.	.	TRBV15	TRBJ1-4	CATSRTYPPSDEKLFF	TGTGCCACCAGCAGGACTTATCCCCCTTCGGATGAAAAACTGTTTTTT
once	TRBD2	TRBV6-1	TRBJ2-3	CASGIASGSRDTQYF	TGTGCCAGCGGTATCGCTAGCGGGAGCAGAGATACGCAGTATTTT
.	.	TRBV18	TRBJ1-4	CASSLGRVTEKLFF	TGTGCCAGCTCACTCGGCAGGGTGACTGAAAAACTGTTTTTT
.	TRBD2	TRBV27	TRBJ2-5	CASSSGTSGRQQETQYF	TGTGCCAGCAGTTCAGGGACTAGCGGGAGGCAACAAGAGACCCAGTACTTC
few	.	TRBV28	TRBJ1-4	CASSKIPGYNEKLFF	TGTGCCAGCAGTAAAATACCAGGTTATAATGAAAAACTGTTTTTT
.	.	TRBV7-3	TRBJ2-3	CASSAGGLAVTDTQYF	TGTGCCAGCAGCGCCGGGGGGCTAGCGGTCACAGATACGCAGTATTTT
.	TRBD2	TRBV4-1	TRBJ2-1	CASSQWTSGRNEQFF	TGCGCCAGCAGCCAATGGACTAGCGGGAGAAATGAGCAGTTCTTC
.	.	TRBV18	TRBJ1-3	CASSRGGDSGNTIYF	TGTGCCAGCTCACGGGGGGGAGACTCTGGAAACACCATATATTTT
.	.	TRBV18	TRBJ1-5	CASSPQSNQPQHF	TGTGCCAGCTCACCTCAGAGCAATCAGCCCCAGCATTTT
.	.	TRBV19	TRBJ1-1	CASGSRGRRAEAFF	TGTGCCAGTGGATCACGGGGAAGGAGGGCTGAAGCTTTCTTT
.	.	TRBV28	TRBJ2-7	CASSSQTLEQYF	TGTGCCAGCAGTTCACAAACCCTCGAGCAGTACTTC
few	TRBD2	TRBV9	TRBJ2-7	CASSVAPSGTFEQYF	TGTGCCAGCAGCGTAGCCCCTAGCGGGACCTTCGAGCAGTACTTC
.	.	TRBV18	TRBJ2-1	CASSLGPAVDEQFF	TGTGCCAGCTCACTGGGGCCCGCCGTAGATGAGCAGTTCTTC
few	.	TRBV5-6	TRBJ2-7	CASSPFERVSYEQYF	TGTGCCAGCAGCCCCTTTGAGCGGGTGAGCTACGAGCAGTACTTC
.	.	TRBV19	TRBJ1-5	CASSPWNSPRHF	TGTGCCAGTAGTCCGTGGAACAGTCCTCGGCATTTT
.	TRBD2	TRBV5-4	TRBJ2-2	CASSLIGLAGGSNTGELFF	TGTGCCAGCAGCTTGATTGGACTAGCGGGAGGATCGAACACCGGGGAGCTGTTTTTT
.	.	TRBV28	TRBJ1-5	CASSLLLTGPISNQPQHF	TGTGCCAGCAGTTTACTCCTAACGGGTCCGATTAGCAATCAGCCCCAGCATTTT
.	.	TRBV7-9	TRBJ1-5	CASSLGAGEYQPQHF	TGTGCCAGCAGCTTAGGGGCAGGGGAATACCAGCCCCAGCATTTT
.	.	TRBV28	TRBJ1-1	CASSPQPFRSNTEAFF	TGTGCCAGCAGCCCCCAGCCTTTCAGGTCCAACACTGAAGCTTTCTTT
.	.	TRBV2	TRBJ1-5	CASSEVQGRYQPQHF	TGTGCCAGCAGTGAAGTGCAGGGCAGGTATCAGCCCCAGCATTTT
once	TRBD2	TRBV23-1	TRBJ2-2	CASGTRQGLAARNAGELFF	TGCGCCAGCGGAACCAGACAGGGACTAGCGGCTAGAAACGCCGGGGAGCTGTTTTTT
.	.	TRBV29-1	TRBJ1-5	CSAMTGWGQPQHF	TGCAGCGCCATGACAGGCTGGGGGCAGCCCCAGCATTTT
.	.	TRBV5-6	TRBJ1-1	CASSLWAGLAQGLAF	TGTGCCAGCAGCTTGTGGGCAGGGTTGGCTCAGGGGCTTGCCTTT
.	.	TRBV5-1	TRBJ2-1	CASRSLTASSYNEQFF	TGCGCCAGCAGGAGCTTGACAGCGAGCTCCTACAATGAGCAGTTCTTC
.	.	TRBV6-5	TRBJ2-1	CASSYSVGQFNNEQFF	TGTGCCAGCAGTTACAGTGTGGGCCAATTTAACAATGAGCAGTTCTTC
.	TRBD1	TRBV5-1	TRBJ2-4	CASSLGLRQGVAKNIQYF	TGCGCCAGCAGCTTGGGACTTCGACAGGGGGTAGCCAAAAACATTCAGTACTTC
.	.	TRBV7-6	TRBJ1-1	CASSLRWAGSGSEAFF	TGTGCCAGCAGCTTAAGGTGGGCAGGGTCTGGTTCCGAAGCTTTCTTT